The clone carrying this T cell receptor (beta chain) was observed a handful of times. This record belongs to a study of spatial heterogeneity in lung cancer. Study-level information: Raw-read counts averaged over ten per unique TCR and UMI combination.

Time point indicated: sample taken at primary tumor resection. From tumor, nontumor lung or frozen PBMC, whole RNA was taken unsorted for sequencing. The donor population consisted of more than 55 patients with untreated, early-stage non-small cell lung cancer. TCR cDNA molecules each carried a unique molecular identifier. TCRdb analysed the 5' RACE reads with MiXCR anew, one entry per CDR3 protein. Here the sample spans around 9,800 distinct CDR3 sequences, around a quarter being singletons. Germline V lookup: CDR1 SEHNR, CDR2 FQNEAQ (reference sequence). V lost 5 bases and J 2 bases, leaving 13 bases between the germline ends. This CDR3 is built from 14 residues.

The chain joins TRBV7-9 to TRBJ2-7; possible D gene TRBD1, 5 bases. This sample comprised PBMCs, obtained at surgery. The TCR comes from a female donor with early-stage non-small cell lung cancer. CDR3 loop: CASSKSGQPYEQYF. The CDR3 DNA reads TGTGCCAGCAGCAAATCAGGGCAGCCCTACGAGCAGTACTTC.